This is a list of T cell receptor beta chains from one sample in a study of CD8 T cells in Susac syndrome. Each CDR3 protein is one row after TCRdb ran MiXCR on the immunoSEQ multiplex PCR reads. The sample contains some 260,000 distinct CDR3 sequences, approximately 84% of which appear only once. The material sequenced was CD8+ T cells from PBMCs. Receptors originate from a human donor with multiple sclerosis. Both conserved end residues are part of each CDR3. A D gene is named only where the DNA matches it firmly. Clone size is stated in some rows and not others, as once, few, many or a class when expanded.

.,TRBJ1-2,.,TRBV5-1,CASSLRTFLDGYTF,TGCGCCAGCAGCTTAAGGACATTTCTTGATGGCTACACCTTC
.,TRBJ2-5,TRBD2,TRBV5-1,CASSGPSGAQETQYF,TGCGCCAGCAGCGGACCTAGCGGAGCCCAAGAGACCCAGTACTTC
.,TRBJ2-1,.,TRBV5-4,CASSLPRWGSYNEQFF,TGTGCCAGCAGCTTGCCTAGGTGGGGCTCCTACAATGAGCAGTTCTTC
.,TRBJ1-1,.,TRBV28,CASSVYISNTEAFF,TGTGCCAGCAGTGTCTACATCTCCAACACTGAAGCTTTCTTT
.,TRBJ2-3,TRBD2,TRBV15,CATSGSGTGGDTQYF,TGTGCCACCAGCGGTAGCGGGACCGGTGGAGATACGCAGTATTTT
.,TRBJ2-5,TRBD2,TRBV28,CASSFSGGGGETQYF,TGTGCCAGCAGTTTTAGCGGGGGCGGGGGAGAGACCCAGTACTTC
.,TRBJ2-3,TRBD2,TRBV7-9,CASSGSGSSDTQYF,TGTGCCAGCAGCGGTAGCGGGAGCTCAGATACGCAGTATTTT
.,TRBJ1-2,.,TRBV21-1,CASSLRLDRRYYGYTF,TGTGCCAGCAGCCTGCGATTAGACAGGCGATACTATGGCTACACCTTC
.,TRBJ1-3,.,TRBV20-1,CSARDTDSGNTIYF,TGCAGTGCTAGGGATACAGACTCTGGAAACACCATATATTTT
.,TRBJ2-7,TRBD2,TRBV20-1,CSAREPAGTYEQYF,TGCAGTGCTAGAGAGCCAGCGGGGACCTACGAGCAGTACTTC
.,TRBJ2-1,.,TRBV2,CASSGDRRDEQFF,TGTGCCAGCAGTGGAGATAGGAGGGATGAGCAGTTCTTC
.,TRBJ2-1,.,TRBV12-5,CASGLSGGYEQFF,TGTGCTAGTGGTTTGTCGGGGGGCTATGAGCAGTTCTTC
.,TRBJ2-7,.,TRBV7-2,CASSLFLALSDYEQYF,TGTGCCAGCAGCTTATTCCTAGCGCTTTCAGACTACGAGCAGTACTTC
.,TRBJ2-2,TRBD1,TRBV19,CASSPLWTGYTGELFF,TGTGCCAGTAGTCCGCTATGGACAGGGTACACCGGGGAGCTGTTTTTT
.,TRBJ2-7,.,TRBV6-5,CASSYRRSGYEQYF,TGTGCCAGCAGTTACCGGCGGAGTGGGTACGAGCAGTACTTC
once,TRBJ2-1,TRBD1,TRBV10-3,CAIKGTGGLNEQFF,TGTGCCATCAAGGGGACAGGGGGGTTGAATGAGCAGTTCTTC
.,TRBJ1-1,.,TRBV20-1,CSSFMNTEAFF,TGCAGTTCGTTCATGAACACTGAAGCTTTCTTT
.,TRBJ2-7,.,TRBV4-1,CASSQGSANSYEQYF,TGCGCCAGCAGCCAGGGATCTGCAAACTCCTACGAGCAGTACTTC
.,TRBJ2-5,.,TRBV23-1,CASSHPPGRDGETQYF,TGCGCCAGCAGTCATCCCCCGGGGCGGGATGGAGAGACCCAGTACTTC
.,TRBJ2-1,TRBD2,TRBV4-1,CASRVGRAPSNEQFF,TGCGCCAGCAGAGTCGGGAGGGCCCCCAGCAATGAGCAGTTCTTC
.,TRBJ2-3,TRBD2,TRBV27,CASSVAGGPLTDTQYF,TGTGCCAGCAGTGTAGCGGGAGGGCCCCTAACAGATACGCAGTATTTT
.,TRBJ2-7,.,TRBV4-1,CASSQVPDYEQYF,TGCGCCAGCAGCCAAGTCCCCGACTACGAGCAGTACTTC
once,TRBJ1-2,TRBD1,TRBV9,CASSGGTGGAYDYGYTF,TGTGCCAGCAGCGGGGGGACAGGGGGCGCTTATGACTATGGCTACACCTTC
once,TRBJ2-1,TRBD2,TRBV15,CATSRGRGPYNEQFF,TGTGCCACCAGCCGAGGGAGGGGTCCCTACAATGAGCAGTTCTTC
.,TRBJ2-1,.,TRBV19,CASSTGIGEQFF,TGTGCCAGTAGTACAGGGATCGGGGAGCAGTTCTTC
.,TRBJ2-3,TRBD1,TRBV6-1,CASSDSGQGRDTQYF,TGTGCCAGCAGTGATTCGGGACAGGGGAGAGATACGCAGTATTTT
.,TRBJ2-5,TRBD2,TRBV5-5,CASSYRTSGRRETQYF,TGTGCCAGCAGTTACCGGACTAGCGGGAGAAGGGAGACCCAGTACTTC
.,TRBJ1-6,.,TRBV5-1,CASRQGSYNSPLHF,TGCGCCAGCAGACAGGGATCCTATAATTCACCCCTCCACTTT
.,TRBJ2-7,TRBD2,TRBV11-2,CASSFSGRADREQYF,TGTGCCAGCAGCTTTAGCGGGAGGGCCGACCGGGAGCAGTACTTC
.,TRBJ2-5,.,TRBV9,CASSVLVGGRETQYF,TGTGCCAGCAGCGTCCTGGTGGGGGGCCGAGAGACCCAGTACTTC
.,TRBJ2-7,.,TRBV27,CASSLLLSYEQYF,TGTGCCAGCAGTTTATTGCTGAGCTACGAGCAGTACTTC
.,TRBJ2-1,TRBD2,TRBV29-1,CSLDAGVSYNEQFF,TGCAGCCTTGACGCGGGAGTGTCCTACAATGAGCAGTTCTTC
.,TRBJ2-3,.,TRBV12-3/TRBV12-4,CASTIWASTDTQYF,TGTGCCAGCACCATTTGGGCTAGCACAGATACGCAGTATTTT
.,TRBJ2-7,.,TRBV29-1,CSVGQSYEQYF,TGCAGCGTTGGACAGTCTTACGAGCAGTACTTC
.,TRBJ2-1,TRBD2,TRBV6-1,CASRGDSGSSYNEQFF,TGTGCCAGCAGGGGGGATAGCGGGAGCTCCTACAATGAGCAGTTCTTC
.,TRBJ2-7,.,TRBV20-1,CSARDGGTAAYEQYF,TGCAGTGCTAGAGATGGAGGAACGGCGGCCTACGAGCAGTACTTC
.,TRBJ2-1,TRBD2,TRBV7-9,CASSPPSGISYNEQFF,TGTGCCAGCAGCCCTCCTAGCGGGATTTCCTACAATGAGCAGTTCTTC
.,TRBJ1-2,.,TRBV19,CASSRIPRDYGYTF,TGTGCCAGTAGTCGGATCCCGAGGGACTATGGCTACACCTTC
.,TRBJ2-1,TRBD2,TRBV14,CASSHRTSGSVEQFF,TGTGCCAGCAGCCACAGGACTAGCGGGAGTGTTGAGCAGTTCTTC
.,TRBJ2-3,.,TRBV7-9,CASSLRRGGKADTQYF,TGTGCCAGCAGCTTAAGGCGAGGCGGGAAGGCAGATACGCAGTATTTT
.,TRBJ1-1,.,TRBV6-1,CASSESRGQMNTEAFF,TGTGCCAGCAGTGAGAGCCGGGGGCAGATGAACACTGAAGCTTTCTTT
.,TRBJ2-1,.,TRBV14,CASSHRLVSYNEQFF,TGTGCCAGCAGCCATAGACTAGTCTCCTACAATGAGCAGTTCTTC
.,TRBJ2-5,.,TRBV27,CASSSDGDSGETQYF,TGTGCCAGCAGTTCGGACGGAGACTCCGGGGAGACCCAGTACTTC